The 30 T cell receptor beta chains listed next were all sequenced from one sample in a study of blood T cells in healthy people across ages (dated by TCRdb to between 2015 and 2016). Libraries were built with 5' RACE. Instrument used: Illumina HiSeq 2500. A second PCR of about 7 to 12 cycles was run with a J-beta primer mix and a sample-barcoded 5' primer. Using fastp at Q25 and MiXCR, TCRdb reprocessed the public reads and kept productive beta chains. One record per CDR3 amino acid sequence lists the most common genes and DNA. Within this sample are 1.5 million to 2 million distinct CDR3 sequences, with over 25% of them counted one time only. The ten largest make up roughly 8% of the sample. Sequenced input: blood. These receptors all come from a woman aged 30 to 39 in good health.

Here the CDR3 reads CASSQASGQGRSPLHF. The DNA for the CDR3 is TGTGCCAGCAGTCAAGCTTCGGGACAGGGTAGATCACCCCTCCACTTT. This chain links TRBV28 with TRBJ1-6; 9 bases match TRBD1. CDR3 length: 16 amino acids. The V gene's germline CDR1 is MDHEN and CDR2 SYDVKM. The junction had 12 bases not matched to a gene; V was cut back by 5 bases and J by 10 bases.

V and J are TRBV20-1 and TRBJ2-1; D may be TRBD1 or TRBD2 (5 bases each). Per germline, CDR1 DFQATT and CDR2 SNEGSKA (reference sequence). CDR3 length equals 14 residues. The ends were cut back, 2 bases at V and 10 bases at J, with 18 bases in the middle. CDR3 in DNA: TGCAGTGCTAGAACAGCAGGCGACGAGGGGGAGCAGTTCTTC. This gives the protein CSARTAGDEGEQFF.

On this clonotype itself: Compared with germline, one end of the junction differs, possibly owing to a read error. This chain links TRBV6-6 with TRBJ1-5, with TRBD1 identical over 9 bases. In germline, CDR1 is MNHNY, CDR2 SVGAGI (reference sequence). This CDR3 region has 16 residues. This chain's CDR3 is CACRVDRGRGNQPQHF. CDR3 DNA sequence: TGTGCCTGCAGGGTGGACAGGGGCCGGGGCAATCAGCCCCAGCATTTT.

The gene calls are TRBV13 and TRBJ2-7; maybe TRBD2 (6 bases). Per germline, CDR1 PRHDT and CDR2 FYEKMQ (reference sequence). Trimming pared 5 bases from V and 9 bases from J, leaving 20 bases between. CDR3 size: 14 residues. The CDR3 sequence is CASSPRDFLEVQYF. The CDR3, as DNA: TGTGCCAGCAGCCCTCGGGACTTCCTAGAGGTGCAGTACTTC.

The sample holds a few counts of this clonotype. This may come from a read error, since a much larger clone is one base off. V gene TRBV12-3 or TRBV12-4 combines with J gene TRBJ1-2; 7 positions agree with TRBD1. The CDR3 contains 14 residues. V shed 5 bases, J shed 10 bases, and the junction held 13 bases outside the gene matches. The CDR3 loop reads CASSVGSGGRDYTF. The DNA for the CDR3 is TGTGCCAGCAGTGTAGGATCAGGGGGTCGTGACTACACCTTC.

The chain is built from TRBV7-9 and TRBJ1-1; 9 bases line up with TRBD1. The CDR3 extends over 16 amino acids. V dropped 5 bases and J dropped 2; count of bases not matched to a gene: 9. The V gene's germline CDR1 is SEHNR and CDR2 FQNEAQ (reference sequence). CDR3 sequence (DNA): TGTGCCAGCAGCCACCCCAAGACAGGGGGAAACACTGAAGCTTTCTTT. It encodes CASSHPKTGGNTEAFF.

As concerns this clonotype: A junction boundary mismatches the germline segment, possibly from a read error. V gene TRBV28 combines with J gene TRBJ2-7; D uncertain. CDR1 MDHEN and CDR2 SYDVKM come from the germline V gene. This CDR3 contains 13 residues. In DNA, the CDR3 is TGTGCCAGCAGTTTATCCTATGATGGCGAGCATTACTTC. Translating it yields CASSLSYDGEHYF.

This clonotype was seen only a few times. This rearrangement joins TRBV7-6 to TRBJ2-3, with 13 bases fitting TRBD2. The V gene's germline CDR1 is SGHVS and CDR2 FNYEAQ. V was pared by 1 base and J by 6 bases, with 7 bases of the junction left unmatched. CDR3 length equals 17 residues. CDR3 loop: CASSLGGGLAGPDTQYF. CDR3 coding DNA: TGTGCCAGCAGCTTAGGGGGGGGACTAGCGGGACCGGATACGCAGTATTTT.

This clonotype was counted at least ten times. This chain joins TRBV27 and TRBJ2-5, with D perhaps matching TRBD2 (5 bases). Germline loops: CDR1 MNHEY, CDR2 SMNVEV (reference sequence). The CDR3 runs to 13 residues. Trimming left V 5 bases short and J 4 bases short, with 11 bases between. In DNA form, the CDR3 reads TGTGCCAGCAGTCCTCAGACTACAGAGACCCAGTACTTC. It codes for CASSPQTTETQYF.

This clonotype was seen a handful of times. This chain links TRBV20-1 with TRBJ1-2; tentative D call: TRBD1 (5 bases). Germline CDR1 DFQATT, CDR2 SNEGSKA (reference sequence). Trimming took 5 bases from V and 3 from J, leaving 13 bases between them. The CDR3 covers 13 residues. CDR3 sequence: CSAGRDRYYGYTF. For the CDR3, the DNA is TGCAGTGCTGGCCGGGACCGATACTATGGCTACACCTTC.

At least ten counts were recorded for this clonotype. The rearrangement joins TRBV10-1 to TRBJ2-7; no reliable D call. Germline CDR1 reads WNHNN; CDR2 reads SYGVQD (reference sequence). V was pared by 7 bases and J by 4 bases, with 14 bases between. There are 13 residues in the CDR3. CDR3 DNA: TGCGCCAGCATTCGAATCCCGGGTTACGAGCAGTACTTC. Protein sequence: CASIRIPGYEQYF.

Of note for this clonotype: At one end the junction does not follow the germline gene, possibly because of a read error. J is TRBJ2-3 and V is TRBV12-3 or TRBV12-4; TRBD1 might be the D (5 bases). This CDR3 is 17 amino acids long. In nucleotides, the CDR3 is TGTGCCAGCAGTCCGCAAGGGGCCAACTGGAGCACAGATGCGCAGTATTTT. Amino acid sequence: CASSPQGANWSTDAQYF.

This clonotype was counted at least ten times. The chain employs TRBV6-5 and TRBJ2-7; TRBD2 matches 9 bases. CDR1 and CDR2 (germline): MNHEY, SVGAGI. With V trimmed by 4 bases and J by 2 bases, 9 bases remained unmatched. The CDR3 consists of 16 residues. This chain's CDR3 is CASSSPGLAGTYEQYF. The CDR3 nucleotides are TGTGCCAGCAGTTCTCCCGGGCTAGCGGGGACCTACGAGCAGTACTTC.

Regarding this clonotype: A much larger clone sits a single nucleotide away, making a read error possible. The chain has TRBV9 and TRBJ1-2; D unclear. From germline, CDR1 is SGDLS and CDR2 YYNGEE. The CDR3 is 15 residues long. CDR3 nucleotides: TGTACCAGCAGCGTAGACTGGGATTCTAACTATGGCTACACCTTC. Its translation: CTSSVDWDSNYGYTF.

V and J are TRBV2 and TRBJ2-3; perhaps TRBD1 as D (5 bases). Trimming left V 7 bases short and J 2 bases short, with 10 bases between. Per the germline V gene, CDR1 is SNHLY and CDR2 is FYNNEI. The CDR3 totals 13 residues. For the CDR3, the DNA is TGTGCCAGCAAGGGCGGACACACAGATACGCAGTATTTT. Translation: CASKGGHTDTQYF.

This clonotype occurred a few times. This rearrangement joins TRBV7-9 to TRBJ1-5; a possible D gene is TRBD1 (5 bases). CDR1 and CDR2 (germline): SEHNR, FQNEAQ (reference sequence). The germline V and J ends were trimmed by 3 bases and 3 bases, with 12 bases remaining between them. The CDR3 runs 15 residues. The CDR3 loop is CASSLGGEFNQPQHF. The CDR3 DNA reads TGTGCCAGCAGCTTGGGAGGGGAATTCAATCAGCCCCAGCATTTT.

V usage is TRBV12-3 or TRBV12-4 and J usage is TRBJ1-5; 8 bases align to TRBD1. This CDR3 is 15 amino acids long. Trimming cost V 3 bases and J 5 bases; bases outside gene matches: 6. CDR3 loop: CASSFQGARDQPQHF. CDR3 nucleotides: TGTGCCAGCAGTTTTCAGGGGGCACGGGATCAGCCCCAGCATTTT.

The genes are TRBV13 and TRBJ2-4, with TRBD2 matching over 9 bases. Germline CDR1 is PRHDT and CDR2 is FYEKMQ (reference sequence). Trimming at V came to 7 bases and at J to 13 bases, leaving 14 bases not matched to a gene. The CDR3 is 14 amino acids. The CDR3 DNA sequence: TGTGCCAGCAAGGATGGCGGGGGGGCCCATGAGCAGTACTTC. This sequence encodes CASKDGGGAHEQYF.

V gene TRBV7-2 combines with J gene TRBJ2-5; 12 nucleotides align to TRBD2. CDR1 is SGHTA and CDR2 is FQGNSA in the germline V gene. The CDR3 runs to 16 residues. After removal of 5 bases from V and 11 bases from J, the junction contained 15 bases not matched to a gene. The CDR3 here is CASSPTGTSGLNEQYF. The CDR3 DNA is TGTGCCAGCAGCCCTACCGGGACTAGCGGGCTTAATGAGCAGTACTTC.

This clonotype showed up many times. The CDR3 spells CSASVAGTQETQYF. CDR3 in DNA: TGCAGTGCTAGTGTAGCGGGGACGCAAGAGACCCAGTACTTC. The chain joins TRBV20-1 to TRBJ2-5; 8 positions match TRBD2. V was clipped by 3 bases and J by 2 bases; unmatched bases: 5. The CDR3 has 14 residues. Germline values: CDR1 DFQATT, CDR2 SNEGSKA (reference sequence).

Notes on this clonotype: A much larger clone differs from this one at a single base, so this may be a read error. The V and J genes are TRBV7-7 and TRBJ2-1; 10 bases are shared with TRBD1. The germline V gene has CDR1 SSHAT and CDR2 FNYEAQ (reference sequence). The CDR3 extends over 14 amino acids. The CDR3 DNA follows: TGTGCCGGCAGCTCGGACAGGGGGTCGAATGAGCAGTTCTTC. This encodes CAGSSDRGSNEQFF. Full variable domain (rest looked up from reference TRBV7-7 and TRBJ2-1): GAGVSQSPRYKVTKRGQDVTLRCDPISSHATLYWYQQALGQGPEFLTYFNYEAQPDKSGLPSDRFSAERPEGSISTLTIQRTEQRDSAMYRCAGSSDRGSNEQFFGPGTRLTVL.

The chain is built from TRBV5-5 and TRBJ2-1; 10 nucleotides align to TRBD2. The germline CDR1 and CDR2 sequences are SGHKS and YYEKEE (reference sequence). V shed 2 bases and J 10 bases; nucleotides not matched to a gene: 9. The CDR3 is made up of 15 amino acids. The CDR3 bases are TGTGCCAGCAGCTTTACTAGCGGGATCCCTGGAGAGCAGTTCTTC. This codes for CASSFTSGIPGEQFF.

This clonotype was seen more than once but under ten times. This chain links TRBV6-2 or TRBV6-3 with TRBJ2-7; 7 positions agree with TRBD1. J gave up 6 bases and V 6 bases, and 8 bases lay outside the gene matches. The CDR3 runs 13 residues. Germline V gene data show CDR1 as MNHEY and CDR2 as SVGEGT. CDR3 bases: TGTGCCAGCAGGTCGGGGACAGCTTCCGAGCAGTACTTC. The encoded protein is CASRSGTASEQYF.

This clonotype showed up many times. In DNA form, the CDR3 reads TGCGCCAGCTCGACGGGAGCTTTCTTT. Its protein product is CASSTGAFF. V usage is TRBV5-1 and J usage is TRBJ1-1; D uncertain. Trimming cost V 7 bases and J 10 bases, with 8 bases left between them. The germline CDR1 and CDR2 sequences are SGHRS and YFSETQ. The CDR3 sequence is 9 residues long.

In nucleotides, the CDR3 is TGCAGTGTAGCCGAGCCATTCCAAGAGACCCAGTACTTC. It encodes CSVAEPFQETQYF. The rearrangement joins TRBV20-1 to TRBJ2-5; D is unclear. Germline V gene data show CDR1 as DFQATT and CDR2 as SNEGSKA (reference sequence). Trimming shortened V by 7 bases and J by 1 base, and 13 bases separated the two germline ends. This CDR3 comprises 13 residues.

This clonotype has a handful of counts. The J gene is TRBJ1-5, the V gene TRBV27; tentative D call: TRBD1 (5 bases). Trimming left V 7 bases short and J 6 bases short, with 16 bases between. Germline V gene data show CDR1 as MNHEY and CDR2 as SMNVEV (reference sequence). The CDR3 runs 14 residues. The CDR3 DNA sequence: TGTGCCAGCACGGGTGGGGGGTACGGTCAGCCCCAGCATTTT. Translation: CASTGGGYGQPQHF.

In this sample, this clonotype turned up many times. One end of the junction fails to match germline, which may point to a read error. This chain connects TRBV7-2 to TRBJ2-4; D may match TRBD1 or TRBD2 (6 bases each). The end of the DNA aligns better with TRBJ2-7, so the J call may be wrong. Per germline, CDR1 SGHTA and CDR2 FQGNSA. The CDR3 has 13 amino acids. This chain's CDR3 is CASSLGGGNEQYF. CDR3 DNA: TGTGCCAGCAGTTTAGGAGGGGGGAACGAGCAGTACTTC.

This clonotype was recorded a few times. The chain recombines TRBV20-1 with TRBJ1-2; D uncertain. The length of the CDR3 is 14 residues. Germline V gives CDR1 DFQATT, CDR2 SNEGSKA (reference sequence). V was clipped by 0 bases and J by 2 bases, with 10 bases between them. This CDR3 is CSARDEEQNYGYTF. The CDR3 nucleotides are TGCAGTGCTAGAGATGAGGAACAGAACTATGGCTACACCTTC.

The V call is TRBV7-2, the J call TRBJ2-6; D assignment may be TRBD1 or TRBD2 (5 bases each). Looked up from germline, CDR1 is SGHTA and CDR2 is FQGNSA. The V and J ends lost 5 bases and 0 bases respectively, with 17 bases between them. CDR3 size: 18 residues. CDR3 nucleotides: TGTGCCAGCAGCCAAGAACTGGGACGGACCTCTGGGGCCAACGTCCTGACTTTC. Amino acid sequence: CASSQELGRTSGANVLTF.

This clonotype was seen at least ten times. At one end the junction does not follow the germline gene, possibly because of a read error. This chain links TRBV5-1 with TRBJ2-1, with 12 bases identical to TRBD2. In germline, CDR1 is SGHRS, CDR2 YFSETQ. The length of the CDR3 is 14 residues. CDR3 bases: TGTGCCAGCAGCCGACTAGCGGGAGACAATGAGCAGTTCTTC. It is translated as CASSRLAGDNEQFF. Variable domain in full (rest from reference TRBV5-1 and TRBJ2-1): KAGVTQTPRYLIKTRGQQVTLSCSPISGHRSVSWYQQTPGQGLQFLFEYFSETQRNKGNFPGRFSGRQFSNSRSEMNVSTLELGDSALYLCASSRLAGDNEQFFGPGTRLTVL.